This T cell receptor (beta chain) appears in the sequencing data of a study of CD8 T cells in Susac syndrome. As for the study in general: There were Susac syndrome patients who were therapy-naive at blood draw, others on corticosteroids, and others on intravenous immunoglobulin alone.

Study-level findings and limits: Repertoires of Susac syndrome CD4+ T cells lacked clonal expansion.

Trimming took 0 bases from V and 2 from J, leaving 9 bases between them. This CDR3 is built from 15 residues. Germline loops: CDR1 SGHRS, CDR2 YFSETQ. TEMRA cells were enriched by FACS, while CD8+ and CD4+ T cells were obtained through a negative isolation that was performed magnetically. Random hexamers primed reverse transcription of about 0.5 to 1 ug RNA. TCR beta CDR3 was amplified by immunoSEQ multiplex PCR. This amplification extended across 54 Vbeta and 13 Jbeta segments. TCRdb recomputed calls from the immunoSEQ multiplex PCR reads with MiXCR, one row per CDR3 protein. The data contain some 160,000 distinct CDR3 sequences, around 94% of them singletons. This clonotype occurred once. The target antigen is unknown.

This chain links TRBV5-1 with TRBJ1-5; no clear D. Sequencing was done on a sample of CD4+ T cells from PBMCs. The clonotype originates from a human donor with Susac syndrome. The CDR3 sequence is CASSLGPGGNQPQHF. DNA of the CDR3: TGCGCCAGCAGCTTGGGGCCGGGCGGCAATCAGCCCCAGCATTTT.